The 27 T cell receptor beta chains in this list originate from one sample, sequenced in a study of T cell responses to AZD1222 COVID-19 vaccine. Measured with immunoSEQ multiplex PCR; TCRdb has only the in-frame clones, and not every one. The sample lists tens of thousands of clones; approximately 90% were seen once. This sample comprised peripheral blood, obtained on day 0 of AZD1222 vaccination. These receptors were obtained from an adult in good health.

The rearrangement joins TRBV7-2 to TRBJ2-7; no reliable D call. From germline, CDR1 is SGHTA and CDR2 FQGNSA. The CDR3 spans 14 residues. V was pared by 1 base and J by 7 bases, with 14 bases between. The CDR3 DNA reads as TGTGCCAGCAGCTTAGGAGGTCCAGTTCAAGAGCAGTACTTC. It is translated as CASSLGGPVQEQYF.

This chain links TRBV2 with TRBJ1-1, with D unresolved. The CDR3 loop spans 13 amino acids. V dropped 4 bases and J dropped 11 bases, with 17 bases sitting between them. Germline V CDR1 and CDR2: SNHLY, FYNNEI. The CDR3 here is CASSAEALRAAFF. In DNA, the CDR3 is TGTGCCAGCAGTGCGGAGGCACTGCGAGCGGCTTTCTTT.

V is TRBV7-2 and J is TRBJ2-3; D unresolved. Germline CDR1 SGHTA, CDR2 FQGNSA. The CDR3 runs to 17 residues. The germline V and J ends were trimmed by 5 bases and 2 bases, with 20 bases remaining between them. The CDR3 spells CASSPTLNTISTDTQYF. CDR3 nucleotide sequence: TGTGCCAGCAGCCCTACGTTAAACACGATTTCCACAGATACGCAGTATTTT.

The chain has TRBV27 and TRBJ1-2; D might be TRBD1 (5 bases). The germline V and J ends were trimmed by 5 bases and 7 bases, with 14 bases remaining between them. CDR1 and CDR2 (germline): MNHEY, SMNVEV (reference sequence). There are 13 residues in the CDR3. The CDR3 protein is CASSHGTFGGYTF. The CDR3 nucleotides are TGTGCCAGCAGTCATGGGACTTTCGGTGGCTACACCTTC.

There are a few counts of this clone. The rearrangement joins TRBV3-1 (or the pseudogene TRBV3-2) to TRBJ1-1; D may be TRBD1 (5 bases). Germline CDR1 LGHDT, CDR2 YNNKEL (reference sequence). This CDR3 has 12 amino acids. V was pared by 4 bases and J by 5 bases, with 8 bases between. This CDR3 reads CASSRGETEAFF. In DNA form, the CDR3 reads TGTGCCAGCAGCCGGGGGGAGACTGAAGCTTTCTTT.

The V gene is TRBV7-8, the J gene TRBJ2-3, with 11 nucleotides matching TRBD2. V was pared by 5 bases and J by 4 bases, with 14 bases of the junction left unmatched. Germline CDR1 is SGHVS and CDR2 is FQNEAQ. The CDR3 runs 18 residues. The CDR3, as DNA: TGTGCCAGCAGCCCCAGAGGTAGCGGGAGGGGGGGCCCAGATACGCAGTATTTT. This sequence encodes CASSPRGSGRGGPDTQYF.

The rearrangement joins TRBV6-5 to TRBJ1-5; D possibly corresponds to TRBD1 (5 bases). This CDR3 comprises 13 residues. V was clipped by 7 bases and J by 9 bases, with 16 bases between them. Per germline, CDR1 MNHEY and CDR2 SVGAGI. DNA for the CDR3: TGTGCCAGCATTAGAGCCGCTCAGGGGCCCCAGCATTTT. This codes for CASIRAAQGPQHF.

The chain couples TRBV5-1 to TRBJ2-7, with D maybe TRBD2 (7 bases). CDR1 and CDR2 (germline): SGHRS, YFSETQ. This CDR3 is built from 16 residues. Trimming removed 5 bases from V and 6 bases from J, with 24 bases in between. The CDR3 protein is CASRLGGTGQFGEQYF. CDR3 nucleotides: TGCGCCAGCAGGCTGGGGGGGACCGGACAGTTTGGCGAGCAGTACTTC.

V gene TRBV10-2 combines with J gene TRBJ1-5, with D unresolved. Germline V gene data show CDR1 as WSHSY and CDR2 as SAAADI. The CDR3 extends over 12 amino acids. Trimming left V 7 bases short and J 3 bases short, with 7 bases between. The CDR3 here is CASKASNQPQHF. The DNA of the CDR3 is TGCGCCAGCAAAGCGTCCAATCAGCCCCAGCATTTT.

Worth noting for this clone: Other DNA sequences within the sample encode an identical CDR3. This rearrangement joins TRBV7-9 to TRBJ2-7, with 9 bases matching TRBD1. The CDR3 sequence is 14 residues long. Trimming took 3 bases from V and 1 from J; bases not matched to a gene: 1. CDR1 and CDR2 from the germline V gene are SEHNR and FQNEAQ (reference sequence). The CDR3, as DNA: TGTGCCAGCAGCTTGACAGGGGGTTCCTACGAGCAGTACTTC. Residues: CASSLTGGSYEQYF. The whole variable domain, remainder taken from reference TRBV7-9 and TRBJ2-7, is DTGVSQNPRHKITKRGQNVTFRCDPISEHNRLYWYRQTLGQGPEFLTYFQNEAQLEKSRLLSDRFSAERPKGSFSTLEIQRTEQGDSAMYLCASSLTGGSYEQYFGPGTRLTVT.

The sample holds one count of this clone. The chain couples TRBV6-5 to TRBJ1-2; tentative D call: TRBD1 (6 bases). CDR1 is MNHEY, CDR2 SVGAGI, per germline. CDR3 size: 14 residues. Trimming cost V 2 bases and J 5 bases, with 12 bases left between them. This CDR3 reads CASSYRQVGYGYTF. The CDR3, as DNA: TGTGCCAGCAGTTACCGACAGGTCGGTTATGGCTACACCTTC.

The chain uses TRBV6-5 and TRBJ2-2, with D hard to call. The V gene lost 2 bases and the J gene lost 3 bases, with 13 bases spanning the gap. Germline lookup yields CDR1 MNHEY and CDR2 SVGAGI. CDR3 length: 16 residues. CDR3 residues: CASSYAIAGYTGELFF. The CDR3 bases are TGTGCCAGCAGTTACGCTATAGCTGGATACACCGGGGAGCTGTTTTTT.

This clone has more than one count but fewer than ten. The chain carries TRBV7-8 and TRBJ2-2; 7 bases fit TRBD2. Germline trimming cut 4 bases from V and 5 bases from J; bases unmatched to any gene: 7. The CDR3 has 15 amino acids. Germline CDR1 reads SGHVS; CDR2 reads FQNEAQ. The CDR3 spells CASSSSGPRTGELFF. The CDR3 DNA sequence: TGTGCCAGCAGCTCTAGCGGCCCGAGGACCGGGGAGCTGTTTTTT. The full variable domain, its missing parts supplied by reference TRBV7-8 and TRBJ2-2, is GAGVSQSPRYKVAKRGQDVALRCDPISGHVSLFWYQQALGQGPEFLTYFQNEAQLDKSGLPSDRFFAERPEGSVSTLKIQRTQQEDSAVYLCASSSSGPRTGELFFGEGSRLTVL.

The gene calls are TRBV18 and TRBJ2-1; the match to TRBD2 covers 10 bases. Germline V CDR1 and CDR2: KGHSH, LQKENI. This CDR3 contains 16 residues. Trimming cost V 3 bases and J 10 bases; bases outside gene matches: 12. CDR3 sequence: CASSPSPAGGPIEQFF. The CDR3 DNA is TGTGCCAGCTCACCGTCCCCAGCGGGAGGGCCAATAGAGCAGTTCTTC.

The chain recombines TRBV29-1 with TRBJ1-1; D unresolved. V dropped 7 bases and J dropped 3 bases, with 12 bases sitting between them. Germline V gene sequence: CDR1 SQVTM, CDR2 ANQGSEA. This CDR3 has 12 amino acids. CDR3 amino acids: CSAQDGHTEAFF. Here the CDR3 DNA reads TGCAGCGCCCAGGACGGGCACACTGAAGCTTTCTTT.

V gene TRBV9 combines with J gene TRBJ2-3, with D perhaps matching TRBD1 (5 bases). This CDR3 is 14 amino acids long. CDR1 and CDR2 (germline): SGDLS, YYNGEE. Trimming removed 4 bases at V and 2 bases at J, with 11 bases between. CDR3 in amino acids: CASSIDSFTDTQYF. The CDR3, as DNA: TGTGCCAGCAGCATCGACAGCTTCACAGATACGCAGTATTTT. The entire variable domain, with the rest obtained from reference TRBV9 and TRBJ2-3, is as follows: DSGVTQTPKHLITATGQRVTLRCSPRSGDLSVYWYQQSLDQGLQFLIQYYNGEERAKGNILERFSAQQFPDLHSELNLSSLELGDSALYFCASSIDSFTDTQYFGPGTRLTVL.

The V and J genes are TRBV2 and TRBJ2-1; TRBD2 matches at 8 bases. The CDR3 length is 14 residues. Germline CDR1 is SNHLY and CDR2 is FYNNEI. V lost 9 bases and J lost 5; bases outside the gene matches: 9. The CDR3 reads CASTTSGSNNEQFF. In DNA form, the CDR3 reads TGTGCCAGTACGACCAGCGGGAGTAACAATGAGCAGTTCTTC.

V is TRBV7-9 and J is TRBJ2-3; tentatively, D is TRBD1 (6 bases). Germline V gene sequence: CDR1 SEHNR, CDR2 FQNEAQ (reference sequence). V was clipped by 1 base and J by 7 bases, with 9 bases between them. The CDR3 runs 13 residues. CDR3 amino acids: CASSLGGHNTQYF. CDR3 DNA: TGTGCCAGCAGCTTAGGGGGGCATAATACGCAGTATTTT.

V usage is TRBV12-3 or TRBV12-4 and J usage is TRBJ1-2, with 8 bases identical to TRBD1. This CDR3 has 13 amino acids. The J segment lost 8 bases and the V segment lost 6 bases, leaving 8 bases of the junction unmatched. The CDR3 nucleotides read TGTGCCAGCAGACCCACAGGGGGAAGAGGCTACACCTTC. Its protein product is CASRPTGGRGYTF.

The chain joins TRBV2 to TRBJ1-5; possible D gene TRBD1, 6 bases. The germline gives CDR1 SNHLY, CDR2 FYNNEI. V was cut by 4 bases and J by 9 bases, with 16 bases left in between. The CDR3 is made up of 14 amino acids. CDR3 region: CASSGGQLSRPQHF. The CDR3, as DNA: TGTGCCAGCAGTGGAGGACAGCTCTCGCGGCCCCAGCATTTT.

V and J are TRBV6-5 and TRBJ2-1; 9 bases agree with TRBD2. The CDR3 is made up of 14 amino acids. Trimming removed 4 bases from V and 12 bases from J; junction bases left unmatched: 10. Germline-derived CDR1 and CDR2 are MNHEY and SVGAGI. The CDR3 reads CASSFRREGSLQFF. The DNA of the CDR3 is TGTGCCAGCAGTTTTCGGCGGGAGGGATCGTTGCAGTTCTTC.

This CDR3 is CATSDGTANYGYTF. Written as DNA, the CDR3 is TGTGCCACCAGTGATGGGACAGCTAACTATGGCTACACCTTC. This sequence joins TRBV24-1 and TRBJ1-2; 7 nucleotides align to TRBD1. Unmatched junction bases numbered 0, after V lost 3 bases and J lost 0 bases. Germline V gene lookup returns CDR1 KGHDR and CDR2 SFDVKD. This CDR3 contains 14 residues.

The sample holds one count of this clone. The rearrangement joins TRBV6-5 to TRBJ2-7; D is perhaps TRBD1 (6 bases). The V end was cut by 7 bases, the J end by 0 bases, with 10 bases between. This CDR3 spans 13 amino acids. Germline V gene lookup returns CDR1 MNHEY and CDR2 SVGAGI. DNA of the CDR3: TGTGCCAGCAAGTTACAGGGCTCCTACGAGCAGTACTTC. As protein: CASKLQGSYEQYF.

The V and J genes are TRBV6-5 and TRBJ1-5; 9 nucleotides align to TRBD1. The CDR3 covers 14 residues. Losses at the gene ends were 5 bases for V and 6 bases for J; bases not matched to a gene: 5. Germline V CDR1 and CDR2: MNHEY, SVGAGI. In nucleotides, the CDR3 is TGTGCCAGCAGTCCGGGACAGGGAAGTCAGCCCCAGCATTTT. Its translation: CASSPGQGSQPQHF.

The chain couples TRBV27 to TRBJ2-3, with D perhaps TRBD2 (6 bases). Germline loops: CDR1 MNHEY, CDR2 SMNVEV (reference sequence). V lost 3 bases, J lost 1 base, and 11 bases lay in between. The CDR3 loop spans 15 amino acids. The CDR3 nucleotides are TGTGCCAGCAGTTTTGGCAGGGAGGGCACAGATACGCAGTATTTT. Translated: CASSFGREGTDTQYF.

In its sample, this clone was seen once. The chain carries TRBV29-1 and TRBJ1-5; weak D call: TRBD1 (6 bases). V was cut by 5 bases and J by 7 bases, with 12 bases left in between. The germline V gene has CDR1 SQVTM and CDR2 ANQGSEA. The CDR3 runs to 12 residues. The CDR3 here is CSVKQGSQPQHF. The CDR3 coding sequence is TGCAGCGTTAAACAGGGTAGCCAGCCCCAGCATTTT.

The rearrangement joins TRBV6-2 or TRBV6-3 to TRBJ2-3, with 7 positions matching TRBD1. The CDR3 length is 17 residues. In germline, CDR1 is MNHEY, CDR2 SVGEGT. After removal of 0 bases from V and 2 bases from J, the junction contained 8 bases not matched to a gene. The CDR3 nucleotides read TGTGCCAGCAGTTACTCGGCCGGACAGGTTAACACAGATACGCAGTATTTT. This translates into CASSYSAGQVNTDTQYF.